This T cell receptor (beta chain) was observed in a study of blood T cells in healthy people across ages. The V segment lost 6 bases and the J segment 1 base; nucleotides outside the gene matches: 9. Germline V CDR1 and CDR2: SQVTM, ANQGSEA. This CDR3 region has 15 residues. Alongside a J-beta primer mix, a sample-barcoded 5' primer served in a second PCR lasting about 6 to 11 cycles. Every sample produced at least 2.5 million CDR3-containing paired-end reads. TCRdb re-called the 5' RACE reads through MiXCR, storing one row per CDR3 protein. The data contain about 1,400,000 distinct CDR3 sequences, about 40% of them singletons. As regards this clonotype: Its matching antigen is unknown.

Overall study findings and caveats: From one million sequenced T cells, diversity estimates were lower bounds.

V and J are TRBV29-1 and TRBJ2-3, with TRBD1 identical over 8 bases. Source material: blood. The sequence was collected from a young woman in good health. CDR3 residues: CSVALGQGGTDTQYF. DNA for the CDR3: TGCAGCGTCGCCCTCGGACAGGGAGGCACAGATACGCAGTATTTT.